The 28 T cell receptor beta chains given below trace back to one sample, sequenced in a study of T cell responses to AZD1222 COVID-19 vaccine. This table comes from immunoSEQ multiplex PCR, and its TCRdb copy is limited to in-frame clones, with some not included. In the table there are around 80,000 clones, around 90% of which are singletons. The sample in question was peripheral blood, obtained 28 days after the second AZD1222 dose. The receptor source for this set is an adult who received the AZD1222 COVID-19 vaccine.

A few counts support this clone. V is TRBV5-5 and J is TRBJ1-1; D unclear. Germline V gene sequence: CDR1 SGHKS, CDR2 YYEKEE (reference sequence). The CDR3 is 13 residues long. With 4 bases removed from V and 0 bases from J, the gap between germline ends came to 7 bases. CDR3 sequence (DNA): TGTGCCAGCAGCCTCATCATGAACACTGAAGCTTTCTTT. This gives the protein CASSLIMNTEAFF.

This clone was picked up one time. This chain links TRBV4-1 with TRBJ2-4; D possibly uses TRBD1 or TRBD2 (5 bases each). The CDR3 contains 16 residues. Trimming cost V 5 bases and J 7 bases, with 21 bases left between them. Germline loops: CDR1 MGHRA, CDR2 YSYEKL. In DNA form, the CDR3 reads TGCGCCAGCAGCTTCCGGGACCTCCTGACTGGGAACATTCAGTACTTC. This sequence encodes CASSFRDLLTGNIQYF.

V and J are TRBV7-6 and TRBJ2-1, with 9 bases that match TRBD2. The CDR3 is 17 residues long. The germline V gene encodes CDR1 SGHVS and CDR2 FNYEAQ. Trimming removed 5 bases from V and 2 bases from J; junction bases left unmatched: 10. Here the CDR3 reads CASSTRGGLAAYNEQFF. DNA of the CDR3: TGTGCCAGCAGCACTAGGGGGGGACTAGCTGCCTACAATGAGCAGTTCTTC. The variable domain in full, completed from reference TRBV7-6 and TRBJ2-1, reads GAGVSQSPRYKVTKRGQDVALRCDPISGHVSLYWYRQALGQGPEFLTYFNYEAQQDKSGLPNDRFSAERPEGSISTLTIQRTEQRDSAMYRCASSTRGGLAAYNEQFFGPGTRLTVL.

The rearrangement uses TRBV4-1 and TRBJ2-1; 10 positions agree with TRBD2. J lost 1 base, V lost 0 bases, and 9 bases had no gene match. The length of the CDR3 is 19 residues. CDR1 and CDR2 from the germline V gene are MGHRA and YSYEKL. CDR3 sequence reads: CASSQDPSLTSGSYNEQFF. CDR3 DNA sequence: TGCGCCAGCAGCCAAGACCCCTCCCTGACTAGCGGGTCCTACAATGAGCAGTTCTTC.

This rearrangement joins TRBV7-6 to TRBJ2-7, with D tentatively TRBD1 (5 bases). The CDR3 runs 13 residues. V was clipped by 5 bases and J by 6 bases, with 14 bases between them. Per the germline V gene, CDR1 is SGHVS and CDR2 is FNYEAQ. In DNA, the CDR3 is TGTGCCAGCAGCAGGGGCCCTCAGTCCGAGCAGTACTTC. Encoded protein: CASSRGPQSEQYF.

This chain uses TRBV3-1 (or the pseudogene TRBV3-2) with TRBJ2-1, with D uncertain. Trimming left V 1 base short and J 9 bases short, with 7 bases between. CDR1 and CDR2 from the germline V gene are LGHDT and YNNKEL (reference sequence). CDR3 length: 12 amino acids. The CDR3 nucleotides are TGTGCCAGCAGCCAAGCCCCTACTGAGCAGTTCTTC. It encodes CASSQAPTEQFF.

The CDR3 sequence is CASSSGQGANNEQFF. The CDR3 DNA reads as TGCGCCAGCAGCTCCGGACAGGGGGCTAACAATGAGCAGTTCTTC. The rearrangement links TRBV5-1 to TRBJ2-1, with 11 bases that match TRBD1. Germline lookup yields CDR1 SGHRS and CDR2 YFSETQ. The length of the CDR3 is 15 residues. Germline trimming cut 3 bases from V and 5 bases from J; bases unmatched to any gene: 4.

The chain couples TRBV7-3 to TRBJ1-1, with D unresolved. This CDR3 spans 14 amino acids. The V and J ends lost 4 bases and 4 bases respectively, with 13 bases between them. The germline V gene encodes CDR1 SGHTA and CDR2 FQGTGA. The CDR3 DNA reads as TGTGCCAGCAGCTCCCGCCCCGACGGCACTGAAGCTTTCTTT. Its translation is CASSSRPDGTEAFF.

V and J are TRBV4-3 and TRBJ1-2; no definite D call. V dropped 4 bases and J dropped 1 base, with 10 bases sitting between them. CDR1 is LGHNA and CDR2 is YSLEER in the germline V gene. The CDR3 is 14 amino acids. The CDR3 here is CASSLGGFNYGYTF. The CDR3 DNA follows: TGCGCCAGCAGCCTGGGAGGTTTTAACTATGGCTACACCTTC.

This clone has only a few counts. The rearrangement uses TRBV25-1 and TRBJ2-2; D may be TRBD2 (6 bases). Per the germline V gene, CDR1 is MGHDK and CDR2 is SYGVNS. The ends were cut back, 7 bases at V and 6 bases at J, with 18 bases in the middle. The CDR3 extends over 15 amino acids. CDR3: CASMSPGVQAGELFF. The CDR3 nucleotides read TGTGCCAGCATGTCTCCGGGGGTACAGGCCGGGGAGCTGTTTTTT.

The chain is built from TRBV11-1 and TRBJ1-4; unclear D gene. V was cut by 5 bases and J by 2 bases, with 9 bases left in between. The CDR3 consists of 14 residues. Germline lookup yields CDR1 SGHAT and CDR2 FQDESV (reference sequence). CDR3 amino acids: CASSRLSTNEKLFF. CDR3 DNA: TGTGCCAGCAGCCGTCTATCGACTAATGAAAAACTGTTTTTT. Full variable domain (rest looked up from reference TRBV11-1 and TRBJ1-4): EAEVAQSPRYKITEKSQAVAFWCDPISGHATLYWYRQILGQGPELLVQFQDESVVDDSQLPKDRFSAERLKGVDSTLKIQPAELGDSAMYLCASSRLSTNEKLFFGSGTQLSVL.

This rearrangement joins TRBV14 to TRBJ2-3, with D maybe TRBD2 (5 bases). V shed 4 bases and J shed 2 bases, with 16 bases lying between them. This CDR3 is 16 amino acids long. Germline V gives CDR1 SGHDN, CDR2 FVKESK. DNA for the CDR3: TGTGCCAGCAGCCGGAATACAGCGAGGGTCACAGATACGCAGTATTTT. Amino acids: CASSRNTARVTDTQYF.

The rearrangement links TRBV7-9 to TRBJ1-5; D unclear. This CDR3 spans 13 amino acids. V dropped 5 bases and J dropped 6 bases, with 11 bases sitting between them. Germline CDR1 and CDR2: SEHNR and FQNEAQ (reference sequence). CDR3 nucleotide sequence: TGTGCCAGCAGCCGTTTGGACGGTCAGCCCCAGCATTTT. This translates into CASSRLDGQPQHF.

The V gene is TRBV2, the J gene TRBJ2-6; no firm D call. Germline CDR1 SNHLY, CDR2 FYNNEI. This CDR3 comprises 14 residues. V was clipped by 6 bases and J by 2 bases, with 8 bases between them. In nucleotides, the CDR3 is TGTGCCAGCAGACCAAGGGCTGGGGCCAACGTCCTGACTTTC. It specifies CASRPRAGANVLTF.

The J gene is TRBJ1-1, the V gene TRBV6-4; no definite D call. Trimming shortened V by 6 bases and J by 5 bases, and 4 bases separated the two germline ends. Germline V gives CDR1 MRHNA, CDR2 SNTAGT. CDR3 size: 10 residues. CDR3 nucleotides: TGTGCCAGCAGCAGGACTGAAGCTTTCTTT. It specifies CASSRTEAFF.

The rearrangement links TRBV6-5 to TRBJ2-2; a weak D match, TRBD1 (6 bases). V was cut by 6 bases and J by 2 bases, with 10 bases left in between. The CDR3 spans 14 residues. Germline values: CDR1 MNHEY, CDR2 SVGAGI. In nucleotides, the CDR3 is TGTGCCAGCAGGCGACAGGACAACACCGGGGAGCTGTTTTTT. It translates to CASRRQDNTGELFF.

The chain recombines TRBV28 with TRBJ2-7, with a tentative D call TRBD1 (5 bases). Germline V gene data show CDR1 as MDHEN and CDR2 as SYDVKM. There are 13 residues in the CDR3. V dropped 5 bases and J dropped 1 base, with 9 bases sitting between them. The CDR3 spells CASSLDTSYEQYF. The CDR3 coding sequence is TGTGCCAGCAGTCTGGACACTTCCTACGAGCAGTACTTC.

J is TRBJ1-4 and V is TRBV6-2 or TRBV6-3; D may be TRBD1 (6 bases). Between the trimmed V and J ends, which lost 4 bases and 7 bases, there was a span of 16 bases. CDR1 and CDR2 (germline): MNHEY, SVGEGT. The CDR3 runs 15 residues. CDR3 amino acids: CASSSREGEVEKLFF. CDR3 sequence (DNA): TGTGCCAGCAGTTCTCGGGAGGGGGAGGTTGAAAAACTGTTTTTT.

In this sample, this clone turned up once. This rearrangement joins TRBV12-3 or TRBV12-4 to TRBJ2-3, with a possible D match to TRBD2 (6 bases). This CDR3 has 12 residues. Trimming pared 6 bases from V and 4 bases from J, leaving 8 bases between. The CDR3 sequence: CASSRGSDTQYF. CDR3 coding DNA: TGTGCCAGCAGCCGGGGGTCAGATACGCAGTATTTT.

The rearrangement joins TRBV28 to TRBJ2-7; the match to TRBD2 covers 11 bases. The CDR3 contains 15 residues. Looked up from germline, CDR1 is MDHEN and CDR2 is SYDVKM. V lost 4 bases to trimming and J lost 5 bases; unmatched junction nucleotides: 7. DNA of the CDR3: TGTGCCAGCAGTTCTCTAGCGGGAGGTCCAGACGAGCAGTACTTC. Its translation is CASSSLAGGPDEQYF.

V gene TRBV7-3 combines with J gene TRBJ2-1; possible D gene TRBD1, 5 bases. V lost 2 bases, J lost 9 bases, and 8 bases lay in between. Germline V gene data show CDR1 as SGHTA and CDR2 as FQGTGA. The CDR3 contains 12 residues. Here the CDR3 reads CASSLGAGEQFF. CDR3 sequence (DNA): TGTGCCAGCAGCTTAGGGGCCGGTGAGCAGTTCTTC.

This rearrangement joins TRBV7-2 to TRBJ1-2; a weak D match, TRBD1 (6 bases). CDR3 length equals 19 residues. Per the germline V gene, CDR1 is SGHTA and CDR2 is FQGNSA. V lost 1 base to trimming and J lost 0 bases, with 21 bases between them. The DNA of the CDR3 is TGTGCCAGCAGCTTAGAGCCGCCGGGCAGGGGAGGGGCTAACTATGGCTACACCTTC. Translating gives CASSLEPPGRGGANYGYTF.

The chain has TRBV6-5 and TRBJ1-5; the D is unclear. CDR1 and CDR2 (germline): MNHEY, SVGAGI. This CDR3 spans 15 amino acids. V dropped 0 bases and J dropped 10 bases, with 16 bases sitting between them. The CDR3 loop reads CASSYSGRTFAPQHF. DNA of the CDR3: TGTGCCAGCAGTTACTCGGGGAGGACTTTCGCTCCCCAGCATTTT.

V usage is TRBV28 and J usage is TRBJ1-5; 12 bases fit TRBD1. Unmatched junction bases numbered 4, after V lost 4 bases and J lost 3 bases. The CDR3 spans 16 residues. Germline-derived CDR1 and CDR2 are MDHEN and SYDVKM. The DNA for the CDR3 is TGTGCCAGCAGTTCGGGACAGGGGGCGAACAATCAGCCCCAGCATTTT. Its translation: CASSSGQGANNQPQHF.

The chain uses TRBV7-3 and TRBJ1-1, with TRBD1 matching over 8 bases. J gave up 1 base and V 5 bases, and 3 bases lay outside the gene matches. CDR3 length: 14 amino acids. The germline V gene encodes CDR1 SGHTA and CDR2 FQGTGA. This CDR3 is CASSEQGENTEAFF. Here the CDR3 DNA reads TGTGCCAGCAGCGAACAGGGGGAGAACACTGAAGCTTTCTTT.

This clone appeared a single time. The chain uses TRBV7-8 and TRBJ1-5; unclear D gene. The germline CDR1 and CDR2 sequences are SGHVS and FQNEAQ. V gave up 5 bases and J gave up 0 bases, with 14 bases separating them. This CDR3 region has 16 residues. CDR3 loop: CASSGTGGHSNQPQHF. CDR3 sequence (DNA): TGTGCCAGCAGCGGAACTGGCGGGCATAGCAATCAGCCCCAGCATTTT.

V and J are TRBV27 and TRBJ2-1; 9 nucleotides agree with TRBD1. V lost 6 bases to trimming and J lost 9 bases; unmatched junction nucleotides: 6. Looked up from germline, CDR1 is MNHEY and CDR2 is SMNVEV (reference sequence). The CDR3 is made up of 13 amino acids. The CDR3: CASRIQGASEQFF. The CDR3 DNA sequence: TGTGCCAGCAGAATACAGGGGGCGAGTGAGCAGTTCTTC.

The J gene is TRBJ2-3, the V gene TRBV6-5, with 9 bases aligning to TRBD1. V trimming: 7 bases; J trimming: 3 bases; junction bases outside the gene matches: 2. CDR1 is MNHEY and CDR2 is SVGAGI in the germline V gene. The CDR3 has 13 amino acids. In DNA, the CDR3 is TGTGCCAGCAACGACAGGGGGACAGATACGCAGTATTTT. It is translated as CASNDRGTDTQYF.